These 8 T cell receptor beta chains share one sample of origin, sequenced in a study of T cells of healthy individuals (dated by TCRdb to 2016 to 2019). The method was 5' RACE. These reads were obtained on an Illumina MiSeq. TCRdb cleaned the public reads at Q25 with fastp, built clones with MiXCR and kept in-frame beta chains. Rows matching on CDR3 protein sequence are summarized as one entry with the most common DNA and genes. Present in this sample are 40,000 to 60,000 distinct CDR3 sequences, roughly 15% of which were seen just once. The ten top clones hold roughly a sixth of the sample. The source is a human donor in good health.

This clonotype was detected ten times or more. The chain employs TRBV7-2 and TRBJ2-7; the match to TRBD1 covers 8 bases. Losses at the gene ends were 3 bases for V and 6 bases for J; bases not matched to a gene: 7. CDR1 and CDR2 (germline): SGHTA, FQGNSA. The CDR3 runs to 14 residues. Here the CDR3 DNA reads TGTGCCAGCAGCTTTGAGGTGACAGGGGCCGAGCAGTACTTC. Translating it yields CASSFEVTGAEQYF. Filled out from reference TRBV7-2 and TRBJ2-7, the complete variable domain reads GAGVSQSPSNKVTEKGKDVELRCDPISGHTALYWYRQSLGQGLEFLIYFQGNSAPDKSGLPSDRFSAERTGGSVSTLTIQRTQQEDSAVYLCASSFEVTGAEQYFGPGTRLTVT.

This clonotype was seen many times. The chain joins TRBV19 to TRBJ2-7; a weak D match, TRBD2 (7 bases). CDR3 length equals 15 residues. V dropped 9 bases and J dropped 3 bases, with 21 bases sitting between them. The germline V gene has CDR1 LNHDA and CDR2 SQIVND (reference sequence). This CDR3 reads CASSSQAGAYYEQYF. CDR3 in DNA: TGTGCCAGCTCGTCCCAGGCGGGGGCTTACTACGAGCAGTACTTC.

The chain recombines TRBV5-1 with TRBJ2-1, with D possibly matching TRBD1 (5 bases). Germline values: CDR1 SGHRS, CDR2 YFSETQ. Deletions cut 2 bases from V and 5 bases from J, with 11 bases between. The CDR3 contains 14 residues. The CDR3 DNA is TGCGCCAGCAGCTTTCAGGGATCGCACAATGAGCAGTTCTTC. This codes for CASSFQGSHNEQFF.

This clonotype was recorded many times. The rearrangement joins TRBV7-2 to TRBJ2-7, with D unresolved. Germline lookup yields CDR1 SGHTA and CDR2 FQGNSA. The CDR3 extends over 12 amino acids. V lost 4 bases and J 5 bases, leaving 9 bases between the germline ends. The CDR3 DNA reads as TGTGCCAGCAGCTCTCCGATGGACGAGCAGTACTTC. As protein: CASSSPMDEQYF.

This clonotype was seen a handful of times. The chain links TRBV2 to TRBJ1-5, with a tentative D call TRBD1 (5 bases). V shed 2 bases and J shed 3 bases, with 8 bases lying between them. The V gene's germline CDR1 is SNHLY and CDR2 FYNNEI. The CDR3 is 14 residues long. In DNA, the CDR3 is TGTGCCAGCAGTGAAACAGGATACAATCAGCCCCAGCATTTT. Protein product: CASSETGYNQPQHF.

This clonotype was seen at least ten times. The chain uses TRBV20-1 and TRBJ2-5, with D possibly called TRBD1 or TRBD2 (5 bases each). The germline V gene has CDR1 DFQATT and CDR2 SNEGSKA (reference sequence). Trimming removed 3 bases at V and 1 base at J, with 15 bases between. The CDR3 is 15 amino acids. The CDR3 loop is CSASTGDQIQETQYF. CDR3 in DNA: TGCAGTGCTAGTACCGGGGACCAAATCCAAGAGACCCAGTACTTC.

The J gene is TRBJ1-5, the V gene TRBV7-2; D is ambiguous. Germline CDR1 and CDR2: SGHTA and FQGNSA. V lost 2 bases, J lost 1 base, and 9 bases lay in between. The CDR3 loop spans 15 amino acids. The CDR3 bases are TGTGCCAGCAGCTTACGTTGGCAGAGCAATCAGCCCCAGCATTTT. It translates to CASSLRWQSNQPQHF. Based on the CDR3 plus reference TRBV7-2 and TRBJ1-5, the full variable domain is GAGVSQSPSNKVTEKGKDVELRCDPISGHTALYWYRQSLGQGLEFLIYFQGNSAPDKSGLPSDRFSAERTGGSVSTLTIQRTQQEDSAVYLCASSLRWQSNQPQHFGDGTRLSIL.

This clonotype was seen a handful of times. This sequence joins TRBV20-1 and TRBJ2-2; D not certain. The V and J ends lost 4 bases and 2 bases respectively, with 11 bases between them. The germline V gene encodes CDR1 DFQATT and CDR2 SNEGSKA (reference sequence). The CDR3 is 14 amino acids. The CDR3 DNA is TGCAGTGCTAAAAAGGACGGCAACACCGGGGAGCTGTTTTTT. It yields the protein CSAKKDGNTGELFF.